This T cell receptor (beta chain) was identified in a study of shared clonotypes between healthy human individuals. A word on this clone: Germline is not matched at one junction end, which may reflect a read error.

Only in-frame clones appear in the TCRdb table, and some are missing; sequencing was by immunoSEQ multiplex PCR. Here the sample spans some 1 million clones, approximately 70% being singletons. This CDR3 is built from 15 residues. From germline, CDR1 is MNHEY and CDR2 SVGAGI. V and J are TRBV6-5 and TRBJ2-7, with D perhaps matching TRBD1 (6 bases). Specimen: memory CD4+ T cells sorted from blood. As to subset: CD45RA-negative fraction. The sequence came from a man younger than 35 in good health. The CDR3 bases are TGTGCCGGCAGCTCACCGGACAGATTCTCCTACGAGCAGTACTTC. It encodes CAGSSPDRFSYEQYF.